This record covers a single T cell receptor (beta chain). Germline V CDR1 and CDR2: MNHNS, SASEGT. The CDR3 is made up of 15 amino acids. The V gene lost 6 bases and the J gene lost 3 bases, with 15 bases spanning the gap. This specimen comes from a study of shared clonotypes between healthy human individuals. The assay was immunoSEQ multiplex PCR, and TCRdb's table has in-frame clones only and misses some. The sample carries roughly 2.5 million clones, approximately 94% recorded once. V usage is TRBV6-1 and J usage is TRBJ1-5; D possibly corresponds to TRBD1 (6 bases). The TCR sequence derives from a young man in good health. Sequencing used naive CD4+ T cells sorted from blood. Subset noted: CD45RA+ positively selected. The CDR3 reads CASSLAGADNQPQHF. CDR3 DNA sequence: TGTGCCAGCAGCCTCGCGGGGGCTGACAATCAGCCCCAGCATTTT.